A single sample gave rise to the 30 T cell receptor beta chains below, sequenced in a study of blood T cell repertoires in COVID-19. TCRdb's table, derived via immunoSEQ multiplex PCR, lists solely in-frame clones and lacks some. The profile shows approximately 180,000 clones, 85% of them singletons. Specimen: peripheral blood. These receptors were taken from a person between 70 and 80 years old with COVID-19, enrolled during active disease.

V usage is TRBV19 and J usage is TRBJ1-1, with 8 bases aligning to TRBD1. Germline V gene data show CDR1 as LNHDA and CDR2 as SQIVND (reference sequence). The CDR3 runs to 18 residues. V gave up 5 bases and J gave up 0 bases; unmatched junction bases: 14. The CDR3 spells CASSETLQGDHMNTEAFF. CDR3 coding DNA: TGTGCCAGTAGTGAAACTCTACAGGGGGACCATATGAACACTGAAGCTTTCTTT.

CDR3 DNA: TGTGCCAGCAGCCGGACCGGGACTAGCGGGGATTATGAGCAGTTCTTC. Translated: CASSRTGTSGDYEQFF. The chain combines TRBV7-2 with TRBJ2-1; 13 bases fit TRBD2. Unmatched junction bases numbered 9, after V lost 5 bases and J lost 8 bases. The CDR3 totals 16 residues. Germline assignment: CDR1 SGHTA and CDR2 FQGNSA.

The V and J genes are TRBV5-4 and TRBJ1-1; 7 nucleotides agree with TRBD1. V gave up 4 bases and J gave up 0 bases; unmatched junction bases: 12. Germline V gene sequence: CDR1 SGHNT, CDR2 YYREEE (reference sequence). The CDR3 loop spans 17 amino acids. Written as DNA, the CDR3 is TGTGCCAGCAGCCCATCCGGCAGGGGGGTTATGAACACTGAAGCTTTCTTT. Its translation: CASSPSGRGVMNTEAFF.

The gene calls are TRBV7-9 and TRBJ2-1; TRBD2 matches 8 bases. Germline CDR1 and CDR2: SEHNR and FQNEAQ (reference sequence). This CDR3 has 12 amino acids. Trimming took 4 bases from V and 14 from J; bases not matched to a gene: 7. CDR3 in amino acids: CASSWRGGLEFF. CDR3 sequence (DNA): TGTGCCAGCAGCTGGAGGGGGGGACTAGAGTTCTTC. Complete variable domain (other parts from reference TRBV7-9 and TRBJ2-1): DTGVSQNPRHKITKRGQNVTFRCDPISEHNRLYWYRQTLGQGPEFLTYFQNEAQLEKSRLLSDRFSAERPKGSFSTLEIQRTEQGDSAMYLCASSWRGGLEFFGPGTRLTVL.

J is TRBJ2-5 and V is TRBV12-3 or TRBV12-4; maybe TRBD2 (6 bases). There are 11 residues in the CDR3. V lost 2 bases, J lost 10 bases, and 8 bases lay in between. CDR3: CASSLLGGQYF. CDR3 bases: TGTGCCAGCAGTTTATTGGGGGGCCAGTACTTC.

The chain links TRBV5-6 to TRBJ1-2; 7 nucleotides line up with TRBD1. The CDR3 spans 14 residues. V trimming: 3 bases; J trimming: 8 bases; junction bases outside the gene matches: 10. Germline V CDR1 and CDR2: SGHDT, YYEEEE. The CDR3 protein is CASSWDLKTGGYTF. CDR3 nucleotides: TGTGCCAGCAGCTGGGACCTCAAGACAGGGGGCTACACCTTC.

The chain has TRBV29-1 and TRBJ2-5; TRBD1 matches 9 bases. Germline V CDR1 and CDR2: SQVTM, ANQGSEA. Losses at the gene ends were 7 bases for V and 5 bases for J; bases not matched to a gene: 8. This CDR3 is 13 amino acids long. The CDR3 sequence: CSGRQGVGETQYF. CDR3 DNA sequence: TGCAGCGGCCGACAGGGGGTGGGGGAGACCCAGTACTTC.

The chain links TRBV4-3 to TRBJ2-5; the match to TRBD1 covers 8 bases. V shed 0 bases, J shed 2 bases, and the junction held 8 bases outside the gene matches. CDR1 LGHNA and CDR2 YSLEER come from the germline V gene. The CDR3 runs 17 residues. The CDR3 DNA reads TGCGCCAGCAGCCAAGATTACCGCGGACAGGGACAAGAGACCCAGTACTTC. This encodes CASSQDYRGQGQETQYF.

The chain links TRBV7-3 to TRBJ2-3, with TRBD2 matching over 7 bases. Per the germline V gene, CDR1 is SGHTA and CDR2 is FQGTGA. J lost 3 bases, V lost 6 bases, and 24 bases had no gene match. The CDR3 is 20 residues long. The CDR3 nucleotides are TGTGCCAGCAGGGATCCAATAGGGCTAGCGGCAGCTGGTATGACAGATACGCAGTATTTT. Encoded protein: CASRDPIGLAAAGMTDTQYF.

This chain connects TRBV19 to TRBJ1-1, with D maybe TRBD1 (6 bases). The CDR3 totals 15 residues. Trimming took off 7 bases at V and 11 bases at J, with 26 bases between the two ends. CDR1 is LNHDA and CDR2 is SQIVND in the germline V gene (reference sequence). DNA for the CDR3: TGTGCCAGTATAGGGGGTGATTGGGGTACTGAGGGGGCTTTCTTT. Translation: CASIGGDWGTEGAFF.

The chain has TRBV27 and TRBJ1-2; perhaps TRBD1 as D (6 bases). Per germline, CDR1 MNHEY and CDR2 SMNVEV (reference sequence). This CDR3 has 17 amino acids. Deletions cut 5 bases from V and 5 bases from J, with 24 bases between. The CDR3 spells CASSRGQQRGSRYGYTF. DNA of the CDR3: TGTGCCAGCAGTCGTGGGCAGCAGAGGGGGTCTAGATATGGCTACACCTTC.

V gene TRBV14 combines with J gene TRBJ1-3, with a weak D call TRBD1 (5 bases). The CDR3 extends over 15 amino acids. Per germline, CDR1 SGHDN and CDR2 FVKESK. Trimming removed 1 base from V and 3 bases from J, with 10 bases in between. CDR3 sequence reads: CASSQVMGRGNTIYF. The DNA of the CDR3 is TGTGCCAGCAGCCAAGTGATGGGGCGTGGAAACACCATATATTTT.

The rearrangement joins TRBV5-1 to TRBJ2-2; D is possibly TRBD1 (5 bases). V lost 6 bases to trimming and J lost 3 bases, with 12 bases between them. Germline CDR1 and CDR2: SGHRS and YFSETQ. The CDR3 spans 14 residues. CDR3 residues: CASTEQGDTGELFF. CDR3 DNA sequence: TGCGCCAGCACGGAACAAGGGGACACCGGGGAGCTGTTTTTT.

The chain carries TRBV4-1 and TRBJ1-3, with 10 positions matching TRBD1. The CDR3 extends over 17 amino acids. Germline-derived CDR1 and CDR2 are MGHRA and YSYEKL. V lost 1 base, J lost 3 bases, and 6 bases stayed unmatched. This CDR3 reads CASSQGRQGAGGNTIYF. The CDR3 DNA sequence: TGCGCCAGCAGCCAAGGCAGACAGGGGGCTGGTGGAAACACCATATATTTT.

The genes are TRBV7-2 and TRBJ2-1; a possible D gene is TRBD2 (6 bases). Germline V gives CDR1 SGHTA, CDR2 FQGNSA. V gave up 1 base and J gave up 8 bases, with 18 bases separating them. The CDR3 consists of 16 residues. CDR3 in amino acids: CASSLVGGIPGDEQFF. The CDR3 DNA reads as TGTGCCAGCAGCTTAGTGGGCGGGATCCCCGGAGATGAGCAGTTCTTC.

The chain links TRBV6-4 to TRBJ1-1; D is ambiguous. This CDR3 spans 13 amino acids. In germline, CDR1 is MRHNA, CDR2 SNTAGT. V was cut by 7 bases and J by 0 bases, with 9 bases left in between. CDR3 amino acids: CASKEGMNTEAFF. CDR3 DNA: TGTGCCAGCAAGGAGGGAATGAACACTGAAGCTTTCTTT.

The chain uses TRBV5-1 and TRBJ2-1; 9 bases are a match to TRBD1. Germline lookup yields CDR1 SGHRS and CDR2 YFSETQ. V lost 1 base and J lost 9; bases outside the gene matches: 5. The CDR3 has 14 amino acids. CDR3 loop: CASSLRQDRGEQFF. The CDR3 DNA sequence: TGCGCCAGCAGCTTGAGGCAGGACAGGGGTGAGCAGTTCTTC.

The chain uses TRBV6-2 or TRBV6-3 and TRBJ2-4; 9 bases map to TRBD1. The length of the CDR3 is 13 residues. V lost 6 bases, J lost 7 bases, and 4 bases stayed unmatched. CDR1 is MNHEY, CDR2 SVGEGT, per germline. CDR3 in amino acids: CASSTDRGNIQYF. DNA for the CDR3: TGTGCCAGCAGCACGGACAGGGGTAACATTCAGTACTTC.

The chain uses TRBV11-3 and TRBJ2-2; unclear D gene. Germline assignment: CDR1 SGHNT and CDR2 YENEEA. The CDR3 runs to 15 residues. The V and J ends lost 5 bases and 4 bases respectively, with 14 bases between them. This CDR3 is CASSPGFPGTGELFF. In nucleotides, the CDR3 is TGTGCCAGCAGCCCCGGTTTCCCTGGCACCGGGGAGCTGTTTTTT.

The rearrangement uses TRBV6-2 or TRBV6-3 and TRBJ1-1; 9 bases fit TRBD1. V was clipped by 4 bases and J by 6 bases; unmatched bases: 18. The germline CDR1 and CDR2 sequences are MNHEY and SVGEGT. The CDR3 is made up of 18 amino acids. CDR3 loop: CASSFRAATGGPFAEAFF. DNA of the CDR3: TGTGCCAGCAGTTTCCGCGCAGCGACAGGGGGGCCCTTTGCTGAAGCTTTCTTT.

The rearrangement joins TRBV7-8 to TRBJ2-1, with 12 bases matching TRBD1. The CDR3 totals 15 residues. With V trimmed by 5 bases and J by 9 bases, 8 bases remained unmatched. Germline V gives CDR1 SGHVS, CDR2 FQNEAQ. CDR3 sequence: CASSRTGTGGSEQFF. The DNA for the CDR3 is TGTGCCAGCAGCCGTACCGGGACAGGGGGCAGTGAGCAGTTCTTC. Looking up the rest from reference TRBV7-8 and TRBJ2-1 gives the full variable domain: GAGVSQSPRYKVAKRGQDVALRCDPISGHVSLFWYQQALGQGPEFLTYFQNEAQLDKSGLPSDRFFAERPEGSVSTLKIQRTQQEDSAVYLCASSRTGTGGSEQFFGPGTRLTVL.

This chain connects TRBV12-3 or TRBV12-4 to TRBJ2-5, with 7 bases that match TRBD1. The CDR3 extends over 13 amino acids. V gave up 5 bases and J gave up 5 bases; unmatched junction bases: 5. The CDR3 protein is CASSKTGMETQYF. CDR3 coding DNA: TGTGCCAGCAGTAAGACAGGGATGGAGACCCAGTACTTC.

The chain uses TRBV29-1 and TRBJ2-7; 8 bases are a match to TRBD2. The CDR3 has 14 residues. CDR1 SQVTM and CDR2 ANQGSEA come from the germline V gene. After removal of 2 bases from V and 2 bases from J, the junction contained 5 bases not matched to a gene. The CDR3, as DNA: TGCAGCGTTGAACTAGCGGGTAACCCCTACGAGCAGTACTTC. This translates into CSVELAGNPYEQYF.

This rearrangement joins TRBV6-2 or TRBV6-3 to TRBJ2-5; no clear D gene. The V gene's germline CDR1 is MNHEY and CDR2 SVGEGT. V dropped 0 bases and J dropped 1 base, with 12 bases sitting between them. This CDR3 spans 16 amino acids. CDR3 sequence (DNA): TGTGCCAGCAGTTACTCGTCCTTACCTACCCAAGAGACCCAGTACTTC. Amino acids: CASSYSSLPTQETQYF.

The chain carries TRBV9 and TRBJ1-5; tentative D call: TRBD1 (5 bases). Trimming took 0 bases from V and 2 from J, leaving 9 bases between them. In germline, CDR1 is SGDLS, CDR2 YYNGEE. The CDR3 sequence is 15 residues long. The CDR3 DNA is TGTGCCAGCAGCGTAGGGGGGGTAGGCAATCAGCCCCAGCATTTT. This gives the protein CASSVGGVGNQPQHF.

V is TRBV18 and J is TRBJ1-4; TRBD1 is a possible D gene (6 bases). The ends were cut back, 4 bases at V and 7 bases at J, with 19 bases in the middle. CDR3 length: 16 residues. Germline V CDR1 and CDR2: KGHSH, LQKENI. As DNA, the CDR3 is TGTGCCAGCTCACACGCAACTCCCGAGGACAGTGAAAAACTGTTTTTT. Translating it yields CASSHATPEDSEKLFF.

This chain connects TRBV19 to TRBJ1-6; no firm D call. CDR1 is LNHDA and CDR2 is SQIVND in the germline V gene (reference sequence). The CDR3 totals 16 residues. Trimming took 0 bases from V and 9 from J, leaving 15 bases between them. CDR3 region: CASSIEGRPTSSPLHF. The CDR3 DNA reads TGTGCCAGTAGTATAGAGGGCAGACCTACGAGTTCACCCCTCCACTTT.

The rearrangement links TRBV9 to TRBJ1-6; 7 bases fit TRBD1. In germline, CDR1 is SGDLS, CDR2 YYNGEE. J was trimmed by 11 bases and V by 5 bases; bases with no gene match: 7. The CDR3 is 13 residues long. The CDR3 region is CASRGDRVAPLHF. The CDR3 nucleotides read TGTGCCAGCAGAGGTGACAGGGTGGCACCCCTCCACTTT.

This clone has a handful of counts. The CDR3 sequence: CASSQDPAGVATDTQYF. The CDR3 DNA is TGTGCCAGCAGCCAAGATCCGGCGGGAGTAGCGACAGATACGCAGTATTTT. This chain connects TRBV4-2 to TRBJ2-3, with 7 bases fitting TRBD2. This CDR3 comprises 17 residues. Germline V CDR1 and CDR2: LGHNA, YNFKEQ. The V gene end was trimmed by 0 bases and the J gene end by 3 bases; junction bases not matched to a gene: 9.

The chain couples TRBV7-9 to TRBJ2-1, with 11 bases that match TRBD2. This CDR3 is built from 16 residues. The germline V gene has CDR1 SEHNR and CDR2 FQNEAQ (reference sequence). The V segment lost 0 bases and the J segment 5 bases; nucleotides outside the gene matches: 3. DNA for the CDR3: TGTGCCAGCAGCTTAGCGCATAGCGGGGGGGACAATGAGCAGTTCTTC. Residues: CASSLAHSGGDNEQFF.